This passage covers 29 T cell receptor beta chains from one sample sequenced in a study of blood T cell repertoires in COVID-19. Sequenced by immunoSEQ multiplex PCR; TCRdb stores in-frame clones only, minus some. This table has more than 100,000 clones, around 80% appearing once. The sequencing sample was made of peripheral blood. These receptors were taken from an elderly woman with acute or convalescent COVID-19.

The V and J genes are TRBV4-2 and TRBJ1-1; 9 bases align to TRBD1. The V and J ends lost 4 bases and 1 base, in that order; junction bases with no gene match: 4. The CDR3 loop spans 15 amino acids. The V gene's germline CDR1 is LGHNA and CDR2 YNFKEQ. This CDR3 reads CASSPGTGSNTEAFF. The DNA of the CDR3 is TGTGCCAGCAGCCCGGGGACAGGGTCGAACACTGAAGCTTTCTTT.

The rearrangement joins TRBV6-5 to TRBJ1-1; no clear D. V lost 6 bases and J 4 bases, leaving 15 bases between the germline ends. The germline gives CDR1 MNHEY, CDR2 SVGAGI. The CDR3 is made up of 14 amino acids. Here the CDR3 reads CASSRYTESTEAFF. The CDR3 DNA reads TGTGCCAGCAGCAGGTACACAGAGTCCACTGAAGCTTTCTTT.

The chain joins TRBV4-3 to TRBJ1-3; 7 positions match TRBD1. Germline V gene lookup returns CDR1 LGHNA and CDR2 YSLEER. This CDR3 has 18 amino acids. V trimming: 2 bases; J trimming: 0 bases; junction bases outside the gene matches: 10. CDR3 nucleotide sequence: TGCGCCAGCAGCCAACTCCTTGGACAGGCGAGCTCTGGAAACACCATATATTTT. It translates to CASSQLLGQASSGNTIYF.

This clone was picked up a small number of times. The chain is built from TRBV11-2 and TRBJ2-6, with 9 bases aligning to TRBD1. This CDR3 is built from 18 residues. Unmatched junction bases numbered 3, after V lost 0 bases and J lost 0 bases. Germline-derived CDR1 and CDR2 are SGHAT and FQNNGV. CDR3 bases: TGTGCCAGCAGCTTAGATCTGGGACAGGGCTCTGGGGCCAACGTCCTGACTTTC. The encoded protein is CASSLDLGQGSGANVLTF.

This clone was seen more than once but under ten times. This sequence joins TRBV5-1 and TRBJ2-2; 10 nucleotides agree with TRBD1. The CDR3 spans 16 residues. After removal of 3 bases from V and 5 bases from J, the junction contained 7 bases not matched to a gene. The germline V gene has CDR1 SGHRS and CDR2 YFSETQ. The CDR3 loop is CASSSGTGDHTGELFF. CDR3 in DNA: TGCGCCAGCAGCTCCGGGACAGGGGACCATACCGGGGAGCTGTTTTTT.

Turning to this clone: The junction does not match germline at one end; this may be a read error. The gene calls are TRBV9 and TRBJ2-1; a possible D gene is TRBD2 (5 bases). Per germline, CDR1 SGDLS and CDR2 YYNGEE. CDR3 length: 13 residues. The CDR3 is CASSPRDYIEQFF. In nucleotides, the CDR3 is TGTGCCAGCAGCCCCCGGGATTACATTGAGCAGTTCTTC.

The CDR3 DNA reads TGTGCCAGCAGTTTTCGCAGCTACGAGCAGTACTTC. Translating gives CASSFRSYEQYF. The rearrangement uses TRBV12-3 or TRBV12-4 and TRBJ2-7, with no clear D. V was trimmed by 3 bases and J by 3 bases, leaving 6 bases between them. The CDR3 loop spans 12 amino acids.

The chain recombines TRBV5-8 with TRBJ2-3; TRBD2 might be the D (6 bases). From germline, CDR1 is SGHTS and CDR2 YDEGEE. V shed 5 bases and J shed 6 bases, with 28 bases lying between them. The CDR3 extends over 18 amino acids. CDR3 bases: TGTGCCAGCAGTCGGACCCTCGGGTCGGGAGCCAGTCAGGATACGCAGTATTTT. The encoded protein is CASSRTLGSGASQDTQYF.

The CDR3 bases are TGTGCCAGCAGCGTAGGTGGGGACAGGGTTTCTTGGTCACCCCTCCACTTT. Amino acid sequence: CASSVGGDRVSWSPLHF. The chain joins TRBV9 to TRBJ1-6, with TRBD1 matching over 9 bases. The CDR3 is 17 residues long. J was trimmed by 10 bases and V by 0 bases; bases with no gene match: 11. Per germline, CDR1 SGDLS and CDR2 YYNGEE.

The chain combines TRBV11-2 with TRBJ2-7; the match to TRBD2 covers 14 bases. Germline CDR1 reads SGHAT; CDR2 reads FQNNGV. Trimming removed 1 base from V and 6 bases from J; junction bases left unmatched: 2. This CDR3 region has 15 residues. The CDR3 DNA follows: TGTGCCAGCAGCTTAGGAGGGACTAGCGGGAGCGAGCAGTACTTC. Encoded protein: CASSLGGTSGSEQYF.

The V call is TRBV9, the J call TRBJ2-1, with 7 bases lining up with TRBD2. J gave up 0 bases and V 2 bases, and 8 bases lay outside the gene matches. Germline values: CDR1 SGDLS, CDR2 YYNGEE. CDR3 size: 17 residues. CDR3 nucleotide sequence: TGTGCCAGCAGCGTGGAGGGAGGGGCAAGCTCCTACAATGAGCAGTTCTTC. It yields the protein CASSVEGGASSYNEQFF.

The rearrangement links TRBV14 to TRBJ2-7; tentatively, D is TRBD1 (5 bases). Germline lookup yields CDR1 SGHDN and CDR2 FVKESK. V shed 4 bases and J shed 6 bases, with 13 bases lying between them. The CDR3 is 13 residues long. The CDR3 spells CASSPPDSTEQYF. DNA for the CDR3: TGTGCCAGCAGCCCGCCTGACAGTACCGAGCAGTACTTC.

V and J are TRBV6-4 and TRBJ1-1; 11 bases are shared with TRBD1. V lost 7 bases and J lost 3; bases outside the gene matches: 4. Germline V gene sequence: CDR1 MRHNA, CDR2 SNTAGT. The CDR3 has 14 residues. CDR3 sequence (DNA): TGTGCCAGCACAAGGGACAGGGGGGACACTGAAGCTTTCTTT. The encoded protein is CASTRDRGDTEAFF.

The rearrangement uses TRBV27 and TRBJ2-7, with D possibly matching TRBD1 (5 bases). Trimming stripped 1 base from V and 2 bases from J, with 12 bases between. Germline V gene sequence: CDR1 MNHEY, CDR2 SMNVEV (reference sequence). The CDR3 extends over 15 amino acids. The DNA for the CDR3 is TGTGCCAGCAGTTTATGGGCAGGGTCACCCTACGAGCAGTACTTC. Translated: CASSLWAGSPYEQYF.

This chain links TRBV28 with TRBJ1-5, with D hard to call. Per the germline V gene, CDR1 is MDHEN and CDR2 is SYDVKM. Trimming stripped 5 bases from V and 5 bases from J, with 7 bases between. The CDR3 consists of 12 residues. For the CDR3, the DNA is TGTGCCAGCAGTGACGGGTATCAGCCCCAGCATTTT. Encoded protein: CASSDGYQPQHF.

CDR3 residues: CASSPPGFPTSGGDEQYF. The CDR3 DNA reads TGTGCCAGCAGTCCTCCGGGGTTCCCTACTAGCGGGGGTGACGAGCAGTACTTC. The chain has TRBV28 and TRBJ2-7; 11 bases align to TRBD2. Germline CDR1 reads MDHEN; CDR2 reads SYDVKM. Losses at the gene ends were 5 bases for V and 5 bases for J; bases not matched to a gene: 17. The CDR3 length is 18 residues.

The gene calls are TRBV6-2 or TRBV6-3 and TRBJ1-5; 12 bases line up with TRBD1. The CDR3 covers 15 residues. Germline assignment: CDR1 MNHEY and CDR2 SVGEGT. With 4 bases clipped from V and 7 bases from J, the junction kept 5 bases outside the gene matches. DNA of the CDR3: TGTGCCAGCAGTTTCGAGGGACAGGGGGCACAGCCCCAGCATTTT. It yields the protein CASSFEGQGAQPQHF.

The chain recombines TRBV3-1 (or the pseudogene TRBV3-2) with TRBJ2-1, with 11 nucleotides matching TRBD2. The CDR3 covers 15 residues. Germline V CDR1 and CDR2: LGHDT, YNNKEL (reference sequence). Losses at the gene ends were 1 base for V and 11 bases for J; bases not matched to a gene: 7. CDR3 protein: CASSQAGTSGRQQFF. The CDR3 DNA reads as TGTGCCAGCAGCCAAGCCGGGACTAGCGGCCGCCAGCAGTTCTTC.

The V and J genes are TRBV20-1 and TRBJ1-5; D is perhaps TRBD1 (5 bases). The CDR3 totals 13 residues. CDR1 DFQATT and CDR2 SNEGSKA come from the germline V gene (reference sequence). The V gene lost 3 bases and the J gene lost 7 bases, with 13 bases spanning the gap. The CDR3 region is CSASRSGSQPQHF. Written as DNA, the CDR3 is TGCAGTGCTAGTCGGTCAGGGTCCCAGCCCCAGCATTTT.

This chain connects TRBV6-6 to TRBJ1-2; TRBD1 agrees at 8 bases. V lost 2 bases, J lost 7 bases, and 6 bases stayed unmatched. CDR1 and CDR2 from the germline V gene are MNHNY and SVGAGI (reference sequence). The CDR3 contains 14 residues. The CDR3 DNA is TGTGCCAGCAGTTACGGGGCAGGGGGCCTTGGCTACACCTTC. Translation: CASSYGAGGLGYTF.

This chain uses TRBV4-2 with TRBJ1-1; 8 positions match TRBD1. This CDR3 is 15 amino acids long. CDR1 is LGHNA, CDR2 YNFKEQ, per germline. J lost 3 bases, V lost 4 bases, and 7 bases had no gene match. CDR3 DNA sequence: TGTGCCAGCAGCCGTGGACAGGGCCTGGACACTGAAGCTTTCTTT. Translation: CASSRGQGLDTEAFF.

The CDR3 loop reads CASSPVGGHGYTF. CDR3 in DNA: TGTGCCAGCAGCCCCGTGGGAGGGCATGGCTACACCTTC. J is TRBJ1-2 and V is TRBV5-5; no clear D gene. The CDR3 spans 13 residues. Per the germline V gene, CDR1 is SGHKS and CDR2 is YYEKEE (reference sequence). The ends were cut back, 4 bases at V and 6 bases at J, with 13 bases in the middle.

DNA of the CDR3: TGTGCCAGCAGCCTGGGGTTGGAGGGGGCGCGGTATGGAGAGACCCAGTACTTC. Translation: CASSLGLEGARYGETQYF. V is TRBV5-6 and J is TRBJ2-5, with a possible D match to TRBD1 (7 bases). Trimming pared 4 bases from V and 4 bases from J, leaving 26 bases between. Germline V gene lookup returns CDR1 SGHDT and CDR2 YYEEEE. The CDR3 runs to 18 residues. The variable domain in full, with the rest retrieved from reference TRBV5-6 and TRBJ2-5, is DAGVTQSPTHLIKTRGQQVTLRCSPKSGHDTVSWYQQALGQGPQFIFQYYEEEERQRGNFPDRFSGHQFPNYSSELNVNALLLGDSALYLCASSLGLEGARYGETQYFGPGTRLLVL.

The chain couples TRBV6-5 to TRBJ1-1, with D possibly TRBD1 on 5 matching bases. Germline assignment: CDR1 MNHEY and CDR2 SVGAGI. With 11 bases removed from V and 5 bases from J, the gap between germline ends came to 15 bases. The CDR3 is 12 residues long. The CDR3 nucleotides read TGTGCCGCCTTCGGTAGGGGAACTGAAGCTTTCTTT. Protein: CAAFGRGTEAFF.

Only one count was recorded for this clone. The V call is TRBV30, the J call TRBJ1-4, with 12 positions matching TRBD1. This CDR3 contains 15 residues. The ends lost 7 bases at V and 3 bases at J; junction bases unmatched: 6. CDR1 is GTSNPN and CDR2 is SVGIG in the germline V gene (reference sequence). The chain's CDR3 is CALSRDRGPNEKLFF. CDR3 DNA: TGTGCCTTAAGCCGGGACAGGGGGCCTAATGAAAAACTGTTTTTT.

The J gene is TRBJ2-2, the V gene TRBV5-1; TRBD2 matches at 9 bases. The V and J ends lost 4 bases and 1 base, in that order; junction bases with no gene match: 2. CDR3 length equals 15 residues. Per the germline V gene, CDR1 is SGHRS and CDR2 is YFSETQ. The DNA of the CDR3 is TGCGCCAGCAGCGGTAGCGGGGGGAACACCGGGGAGCTGTTTTTT. Encoded protein: CASSGSGGNTGELFF.

CDR3 nucleotides: TGTGCCAGCAGCTTAGGGGGGCAGTTCACCGGGGAGCTGTTTTTT. It encodes CASSLGGQFTGELFF. The rearrangement joins TRBV7-2 to TRBJ2-2, with D perhaps TRBD1 (6 bases). From germline, CDR1 is SGHTA and CDR2 FQGNSA. The CDR3 is 15 amino acids. Trimming shortened V by 1 base and J by 4 bases, and 10 bases separated the two germline ends. The full variable domain, rest sourced from reference TRBV7-2 and TRBJ2-2, is GAGVSQSPSNKVTEKGKDVELRCDPISGHTALYWYRQSLGQGLEFLIYFQGNSAPDKSGLPSDRFSAERTGGSVSTLTIQRTQQEDSAVYLCASSLGGQFTGELFFGEGSRLTVL.

The genes are TRBV5-6 and TRBJ2-7; 8 nucleotides align to TRBD2. This CDR3 comprises 14 residues. V shed 2 bases, J shed 4 bases, and the junction held 5 bases outside the gene matches. Germline-derived CDR1 and CDR2 are SGHDT and YYEEEE. CDR3 residues: CASSFGSGTYEQYF. As DNA, the CDR3 is TGTGCCAGCAGCTTCGGTAGCGGGACTTACGAGCAGTACTTC.

In this sample, this clone turned up many times. This sequence joins TRBV5-1 and TRBJ2-7; 9 bases fit TRBD2. The germline gives CDR1 SGHRS, CDR2 YFSETQ. The CDR3 has 15 residues. The V and J ends lost 0 bases and 5 bases, in that order; junction bases with no gene match: 6. CDR3 nucleotides: TGCGCCAGCAGCTTGGGGCTAGCGGGACCGAACGAGCAGTACTTC. Translated, it gives CASSLGLAGPNEQYF.